The source of this T cell receptor (beta chain) is a study of vaccination and CD4 T cells after COVID-19 (dated by TCRdb to 2022 to 2024). For the wider study: Convalescent patients had a positive SARS-CoV-2 result on nasal swab PCR, and of these patients, several had mild disease and one had severe disease. The convalescent cohort comprised six males and four females, including two Hispanic individuals, seven Caucasians, two Asians and one multiracial person. Each participant got two doses of either the Pfizer-BioNTech BNT162b2 vaccine (n=8) or the Moderna mRNA-1273 vaccine (n=2). Post-COVID blood samples were collected from convalescent patients a median of roughly 100 days after diagnosis, with a range of roughly 30 to 170 days. Post-vaccine blood samples were collected a median of approximately eleven weeks after the second vaccine dose, ranging from about 12 to 250 days. For stimulating the cultures, overlapping spike peptide pools were used, derived from SARS-CoV-2 as well as from the common cold coronaviruses HCoV-NL63, HCoV-OC43 and HCoV-229E. In control cultures, a CEFX viral epitope pool was used as positive control, an HIV-1 Nef peptide pool was used as negative control, or no peptide was added. In roughly eleven COVID-19 convalescent patients and 4 infection-naive healthy vaccine recipients, the spike-specific CD4+ TCR repertoire before mRNA vaccination was compared with the repertoire after mRNA vaccination.

CDR1 and CDR2 were assigned from the germline V gene (reference sequence) as MNHEY and SMNVEV. From cysteine to phenylalanine, the CDR3 is 15 amino acids long. The entry retains the CDR3 DNA only, 45 bases that are in frame from base 1. V is cut by 5 bases and J by 2 bases, and the space between the germline ends is 13 bases. Turning to this clonotype: It has no known antigen specificity. No much larger clone exists at a distance of one base, and base qualities are not known.

Libraries came from PCR. At the Johns Hopkins FTIC core, DNA from the cultured CD4+ T cells underwent TCR sequencing with the Oncomine TCR Beta short-read assay. The QIAamp micro DNA kit was used to extract genomic DNA from the cultured CD4+ T cells. Oncomine TCR Beta libraries from cultured CD4+ T cells were pooled with unique dual indexes and sequenced on an Illumina iSeq 100. On the study's bioinformatics: Non-productive sequences were removed, and CDR3s not starting with C, not ending with F or W, or shorter than 7 amino acids were discarded. The MANAFEST web application was used to identify antigen-specific clonotypes by comparing peptide-stimulated wells against reference wells and other culture wells. An FDR below 0.05, an odds ratio above 5, and a productive frequency above 0.1% in at least two of three replicate wells were required for clones to be considered positive. A clonotype was classed as cross-reactive if the clonotype showed significant expansion both in SARS-CoV-2 spike wells and in at least one common cold coronavirus spike condition. Levenshtein distances (stringdist) and unrooted phylogenetic trees (ape) in R version 3.6.1 were used to assess CDR3 homology. TCRdb reran the public reads through fastp at Q25 and MiXCR, keeping productive beta chains. Rows with one shared CDR3 protein collapse into an entry with the most common genes and DNA. The V and J calls were determined by TCRdb, not by the authors. Counted in this sample were about 7,700 distinct CDR3 sequences; around 61% of them appeared once. Together, the top ten hold 35% to 40% of the sample.

Broader findings and caveats from the paper: Among the post-vaccine SARS-CoV-2-reactive clones in convalescent patients, a median about 86% showed up only after vaccination, which suggests vaccine-specific priming. Only a relatively small number of convalescent patients were included in the study, and early timepoints following natural infection were not analyzed. Nearly all vaccine-specific clones in convalescent patients (304 of 307) were mono-reactive for SARS-CoV-2 spike rather than cross-reactive with common cold coronaviruses. The median number of SARS-CoV-2-reactive clonotypes rose from about 19 after infection to 38 after vaccination, but the change was not significant.

Interpreted using the paper, the treatment or condition label stands for: roughly 10-day PBMC culture with coronavirus spike peptide pools or control peptides (ViraFEST assay). The ViraFEST assay was used in the study, in which antigen-specific T cells were expanded with peptide pools and expanded clonotypes were subsequently identified by TCR sequencing. The positive SARS-CoV-2 PCR tests of the convalescent patients were dated from March to December 2020, before the Alpha, Beta and Delta variants emerged in the United States. PBMCs were cultured at around 2 million per well in IMDM supplemented with 5% human AB serum and 8.5 to 10 IU/ml IL-2, with about 11 ug/ml peptide pools added. On days 3 and 7, half of the culture medium was replaced with fresh IL-2-containing medium. After roughly nine days of culture, CD4+ T cells were isolated by negative selection using the EasySep CD4+ T cell isolation kit. PBMCs were separated from whole blood using Ficoll-Paque Plus gradient centrifugation and then either used fresh or cryopreserved at -140C. Triplicate wells were generally used for each culture condition.

The chain is assembled from TRBV27 and TRBJ1-5, and the D gene may be TRBD1, 5 bases matching. The clonotype was recovered from a human donor who had recovered from COVID-19. What was sequenced was CD4+ T cells from blood, cultured in vitro. CDR3 sequence: CASSPQAPRNQPQHF. The DNA sequence follows: TGTGCCAGCAGTCCACAGGCCCCCCGCAATCAGCCCCAGCATTTT.